What follows are 4 T cell receptor beta chains derived from one specimen sequenced in a study of radiotherapy plus CTLA-4 blockade in lung cancer. Some clones are missing from TCRdb's copy, which holds only in-frame ones; the method was immunoSEQ multiplex PCR. The sample carries tens of thousands of clones, approximately 86% recorded once. The sample in question was peripheral blood, obtained from a patient treated with radiotherapy plus ipilimumab. These receptors originate from a human donor with non-small cell lung cancer that progressed on radiotherapy plus ipilimumab.

The chain has TRBV2 and TRBJ1-1; D unresolved. Per germline, CDR1 SNHLY and CDR2 FYNNEI. The ends were cut back, 4 bases at V and 4 bases at J, with 13 bases in the middle. CDR3 size: 14 residues. CDR3 coding DNA: TGTGCCAGCAGTGTTGACCCTCTGGGCACTGAAGCTTTCTTT. Residues: CASSVDPLGTEAFF.

This rearrangement joins TRBV7-2 to TRBJ1-4, with D possibly matching TRBD1 (5 bases). The ends were cut back, 5 bases at V and 8 bases at J, with 12 bases in the middle. The CDR3 spans 13 residues. Germline V gene sequence: CDR1 SGHTA, CDR2 FQGNSA. The CDR3 nucleotides are TGTGCCAGCAGCCCAGGGACCCGAGAAAAACTGTTTTTT. Translating it yields CASSPGTREKLFF.

V usage is TRBV28 and J usage is TRBJ1-2; no reliable D call. The CDR3 contains 12 residues. Trimming took off 5 bases at V and 6 bases at J, with 10 bases between the two ends. The germline CDR1 and CDR2 sequences are MDHEN and SYDVKM. In nucleotides, the CDR3 is TGTGCCAGCAGTCAGGAGGGCAATGGCTACACCTTC. Translated, it gives CASSQEGNGYTF.

The gene calls are TRBV27 and TRBJ1-1, with 11 bases identical to TRBD1. This CDR3 has 16 residues. With V trimmed by 5 bases and J by 2 bases, 7 bases remained unmatched. Germline assignment: CDR1 MNHEY and CDR2 SMNVEV (reference sequence). CDR3 DNA: TGTGCCAGCAGTCCCTGGACAGGGGGCTTCAACACTGAAGCTTTCTTT. It specifies CASSPWTGGFNTEAFF.